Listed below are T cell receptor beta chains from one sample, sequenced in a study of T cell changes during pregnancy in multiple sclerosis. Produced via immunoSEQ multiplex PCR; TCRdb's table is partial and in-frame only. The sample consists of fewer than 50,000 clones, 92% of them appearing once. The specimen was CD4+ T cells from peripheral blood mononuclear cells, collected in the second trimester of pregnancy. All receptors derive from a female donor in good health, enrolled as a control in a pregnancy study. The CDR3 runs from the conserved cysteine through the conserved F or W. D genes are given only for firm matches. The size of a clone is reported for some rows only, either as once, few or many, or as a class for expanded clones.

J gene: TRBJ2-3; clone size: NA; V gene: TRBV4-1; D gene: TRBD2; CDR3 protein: CASSHLALAGGSTDTQYF; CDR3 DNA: TGCGCCAGCAGCCATCTTGCTCTAGCGGGGGGAAGCACAGATACGCAGTATTTT
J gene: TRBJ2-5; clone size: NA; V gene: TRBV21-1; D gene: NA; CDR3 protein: CASSKDRNRGCYHLRETQYF; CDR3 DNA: TGTGCCAGCAGCAAAGATCGGAACAGGGGATGTTACCACCTTCGGGAGACCCAGTACTTC
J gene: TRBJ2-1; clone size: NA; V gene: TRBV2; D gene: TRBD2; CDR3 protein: CASSLQPLRGVYNEQFF; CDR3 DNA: TGTGCCAGCAGTCTGCAACCCCTGCGGGGGGTCTACAATGAGCAGTTCTTC
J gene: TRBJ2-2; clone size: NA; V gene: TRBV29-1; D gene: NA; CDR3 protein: CSVSTSGNTGELFF; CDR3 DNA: TGCAGCGTTAGTACATCAGGGAACACCGGGGAGCTGTTTTTT
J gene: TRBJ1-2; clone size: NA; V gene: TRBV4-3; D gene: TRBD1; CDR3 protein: CASSQDLGQDVWYGYTF; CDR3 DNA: TGCGCCAGCAGCCAAGATTTAGGACAGGACGTCTGGTATGGCTACACCTTC
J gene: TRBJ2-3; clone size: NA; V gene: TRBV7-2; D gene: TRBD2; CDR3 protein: CASSLKAGGQDTQYF; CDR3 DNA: TGTGCCAGCAGCTTAAAAGCGGGGGGGCAAGATACGCAGTATTTT
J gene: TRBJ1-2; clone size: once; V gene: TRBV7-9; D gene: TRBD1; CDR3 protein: CASSLAYRGNGYTF; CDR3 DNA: TGTGCCAGCAGCTTAGCGTACAGGGGGAATGGCTACACCTTC
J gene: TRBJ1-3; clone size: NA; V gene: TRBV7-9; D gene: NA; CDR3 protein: CASTPGDTGGNTIYF; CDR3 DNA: TGTGCCAGCACCCCCGGGGACACGGGCGGAAACACCATATATTTT
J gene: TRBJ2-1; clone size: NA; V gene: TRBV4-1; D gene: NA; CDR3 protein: CASSLGRLAGYNEQFF; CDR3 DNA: TGCGCCAGCAGCCTGGGGCGTCTCGCCGGATACAATGAGCAGTTCTTC
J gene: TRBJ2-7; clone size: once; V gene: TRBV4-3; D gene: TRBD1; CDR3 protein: CASSQDLGQGSTYEQYF; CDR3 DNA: TGCGCCAGCAGCCAAGATCTTGGACAGGGGTCAACCTACGAGCAGTACTTC
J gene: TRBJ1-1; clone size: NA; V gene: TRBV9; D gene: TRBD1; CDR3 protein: CASSAQGAMNTEAFF; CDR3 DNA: TGTGCCAGCAGCGCCCAGGGGGCGATGAACACTGAAGCTTTCTTT
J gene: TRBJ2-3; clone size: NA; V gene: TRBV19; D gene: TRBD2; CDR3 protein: CASSITSGGDQRTDTQYF; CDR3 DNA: TGTGCCAGTAGTATTACTAGCGGGGGGGATCAACGCACAGATACGCAGTATTTT
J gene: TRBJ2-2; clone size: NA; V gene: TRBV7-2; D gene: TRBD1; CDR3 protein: CASSLGGQALGELFF; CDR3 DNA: TGTGCCAGCAGCTTAGGGGGACAGGCTCTCGGGGAGCTGTTTTTT
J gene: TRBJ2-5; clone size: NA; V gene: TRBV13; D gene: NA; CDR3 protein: CASSLPSPGGETQYF; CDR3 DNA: TGTGCCAGCAGCCTACCATCACCCGGCGGAGAGACCCAGTACTTC
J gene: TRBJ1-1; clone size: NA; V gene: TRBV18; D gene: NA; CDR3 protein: CASSPLGGMNTEAFF; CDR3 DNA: TGTGCCAGCTCACCATTGGGGGGAATGAACACTGAAGCTTTCTTT
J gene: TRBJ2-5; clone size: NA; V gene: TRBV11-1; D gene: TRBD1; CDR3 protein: CASSRPGQVRKEETQYF; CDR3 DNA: TGTGCCAGCAGCAGGCCGGGACAGGTTAGGAAAGAGGAGACCCAGTACTTC
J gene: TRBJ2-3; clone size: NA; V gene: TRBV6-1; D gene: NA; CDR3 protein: CASTRQITDTQYF; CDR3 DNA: TGTGCCAGCACAAGACAGATTACAGATACGCAGTATTTT
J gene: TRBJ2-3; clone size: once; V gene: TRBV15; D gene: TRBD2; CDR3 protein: CATSRVSGGAEDTQYF; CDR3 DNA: TGTGCCACCAGCAGAGTTAGCGGGGGGGCTGAAGATACGCAGTATTTT
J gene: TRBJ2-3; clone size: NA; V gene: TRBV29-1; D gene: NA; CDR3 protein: CSVVAGFVSDTQYF; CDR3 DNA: TGCAGCGTTGTCGCAGGGTTTGTCTCAGATACGCAGTATTTT
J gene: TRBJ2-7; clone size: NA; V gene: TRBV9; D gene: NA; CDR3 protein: CASGEAGAYEQYF; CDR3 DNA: TGTGCCAGCGGGGAGGCCGGAGCCTACGAGCAGTACTTC
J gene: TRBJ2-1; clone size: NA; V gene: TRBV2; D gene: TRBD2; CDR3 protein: CASTYSSLAGDEQFF; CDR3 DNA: TGTGCCAGCACGTACAGCAGTCTAGCGGGGGATGAGCAGTTCTTC
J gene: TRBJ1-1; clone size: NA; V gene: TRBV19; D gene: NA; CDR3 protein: CASSSGQGSAEAFF; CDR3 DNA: TGTGCCAGTAGTTCGGGTCAGGGATCGGCTGAAGCTTTCTTT
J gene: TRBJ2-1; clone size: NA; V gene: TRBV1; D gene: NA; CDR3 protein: CTSSQDVPGTSGGASYNEQFF; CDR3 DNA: TGCACCAGCAGCCAAGACGTACCCGGGACTAGCGGGGGGGCCTCCTACAATGAGCAGTTCTTC
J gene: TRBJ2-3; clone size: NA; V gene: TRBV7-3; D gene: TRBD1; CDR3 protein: CASSLDRGHGDTQYF; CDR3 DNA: TGTGCCAGCAGCCTGGACAGGGGGCATGGAGATACGCAGTATTTT
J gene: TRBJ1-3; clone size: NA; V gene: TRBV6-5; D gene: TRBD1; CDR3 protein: CASSYVLGQGASIYF; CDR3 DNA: TGTGCCAGCAGTTATGTCTTGGGACAGGGGGCTTCCATATATTTT
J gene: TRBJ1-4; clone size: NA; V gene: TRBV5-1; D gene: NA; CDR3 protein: CASSFWGDATNEKLFF; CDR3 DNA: TGCGCCAGCAGCTTTTGGGGGGACGCAACTAATGAAAAACTGTTTTTT
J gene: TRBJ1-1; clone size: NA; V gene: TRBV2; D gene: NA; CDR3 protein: CASSLINTEAFF; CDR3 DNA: TGTGCCAGCAGCCTTATAAACACTGAAGCTTTCTTT
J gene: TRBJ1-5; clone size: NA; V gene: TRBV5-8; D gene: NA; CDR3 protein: CASINRDGPQHF; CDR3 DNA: TGTGCCAGCATAAACAGGGATGGGCCCCAGCATTTT
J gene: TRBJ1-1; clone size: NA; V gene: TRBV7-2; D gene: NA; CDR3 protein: CASSPPGGSAAFF; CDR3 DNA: TGTGCCAGCAGCCCCCCGGGCGGTAGCGCAGCTTTCTTT
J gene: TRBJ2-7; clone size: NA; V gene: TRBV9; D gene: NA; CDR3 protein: CASSSGTYYEQYF; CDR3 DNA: TGTGCCAGCAGCTCCGGGACATACTACGAGCAGTACTTC
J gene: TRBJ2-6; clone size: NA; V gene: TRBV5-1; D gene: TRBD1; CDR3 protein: CASRRFRDRDSGANVLTF; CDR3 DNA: TGCGCCAGCAGAAGGTTCCGGGACAGGGACTCTGGGGCCAACGTCCTGACTTTC
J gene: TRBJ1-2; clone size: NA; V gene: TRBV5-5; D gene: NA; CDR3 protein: CASSLLEGTPVTF; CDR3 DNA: TGTGCCAGCAGCCTCCTCGAAGGGACACCTGTTACCTTC
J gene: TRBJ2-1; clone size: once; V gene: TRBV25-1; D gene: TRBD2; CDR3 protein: CASSDGRRGGRDEQFF; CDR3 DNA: TGTGCCAGCAGTGACGGGCGGCGGGGGGGCCGCGATGAGCAGTTCTTC
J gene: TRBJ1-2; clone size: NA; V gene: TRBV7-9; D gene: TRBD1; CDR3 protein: CASSRDRVYGYTF; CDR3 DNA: TGTGCCAGCAGCCGGGACAGGGTCTATGGCTACACCTTC
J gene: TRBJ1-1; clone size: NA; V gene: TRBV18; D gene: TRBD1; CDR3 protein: CASLPGQDRGEAFF; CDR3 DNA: TGTGCCAGCTTACCCGGACAGGATAGAGGGGAAGCTTTCTTT
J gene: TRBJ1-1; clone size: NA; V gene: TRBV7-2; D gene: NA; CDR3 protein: CASSPDRGRAEAFF; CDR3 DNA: TGTGCCAGCAGCCCCGACCGGGGTAGAGCTGAAGCTTTCTTT
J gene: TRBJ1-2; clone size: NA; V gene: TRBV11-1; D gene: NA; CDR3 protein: CASSLQGTGSGSHTF; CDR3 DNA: TGTGCCAGCAGCCTACAGGGTACGGGATCGGGTTCGCACACCTTC